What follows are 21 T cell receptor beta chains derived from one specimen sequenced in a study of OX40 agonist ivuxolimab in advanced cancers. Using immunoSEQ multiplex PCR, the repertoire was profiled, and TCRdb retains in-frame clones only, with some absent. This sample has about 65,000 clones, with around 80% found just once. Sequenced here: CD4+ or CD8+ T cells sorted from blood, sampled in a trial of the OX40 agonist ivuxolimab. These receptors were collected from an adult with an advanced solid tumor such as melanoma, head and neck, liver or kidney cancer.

The CDR3 loop is CAISDVGGSYNEQFF. In DNA, the CDR3 is TGTGCCATCAGTGATGTGGGAGGCTCCTACAATGAGCAGTTCTTC. This chain uses TRBV10-3 with TRBJ2-1; D is possibly TRBD2 (6 bases). Trimming stripped 3 bases from V and 0 bases from J, with 9 bases between. Germline-derived CDR1 and CDR2 are ENHRY and SYGVKD. The CDR3 spans 15 residues.

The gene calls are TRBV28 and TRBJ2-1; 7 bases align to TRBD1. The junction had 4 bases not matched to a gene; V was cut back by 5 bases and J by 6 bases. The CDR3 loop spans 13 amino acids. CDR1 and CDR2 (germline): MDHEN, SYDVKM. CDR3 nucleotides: TGTGCCAGCAGTGGGACAGCATTCAATGAGCAGTTCTTC. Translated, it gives CASSGTAFNEQFF.

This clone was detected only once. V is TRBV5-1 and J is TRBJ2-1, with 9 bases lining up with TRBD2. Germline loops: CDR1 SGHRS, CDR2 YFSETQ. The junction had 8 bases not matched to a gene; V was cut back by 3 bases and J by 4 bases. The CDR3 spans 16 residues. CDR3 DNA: TGCGCCAGCAGCTCTCAAGGGGCGGGAGGGTACAATGAGCAGTTCTTC. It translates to CASSSQGAGGYNEQFF.

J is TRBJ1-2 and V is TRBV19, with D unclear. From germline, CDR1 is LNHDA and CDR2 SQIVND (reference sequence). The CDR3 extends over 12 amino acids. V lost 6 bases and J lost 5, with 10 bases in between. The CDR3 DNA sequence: TGTGCCAGTAGCTTGGTCCGGTATGGCTACACCTTC. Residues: CASSLVRYGYTF. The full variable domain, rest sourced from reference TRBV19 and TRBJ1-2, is DGGITQSPKYLFRKEGQNVTLSCEQNLNHDAMYWYRQDPGQGLRLIYYSQIVNDFQKGDIAEGYSVSREKKESFPLTVTSAQKNPTAFYLCASSLVRYGYTFGSGTRLTVV.

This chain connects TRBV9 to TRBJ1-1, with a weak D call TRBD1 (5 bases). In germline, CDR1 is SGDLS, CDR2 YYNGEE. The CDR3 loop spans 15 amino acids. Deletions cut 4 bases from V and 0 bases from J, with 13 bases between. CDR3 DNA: TGTGCCAGCAGCTCCCGAGGGACCGTGAACACTGAAGCTTTCTTT. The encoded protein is CASSSRGTVNTEAFF.

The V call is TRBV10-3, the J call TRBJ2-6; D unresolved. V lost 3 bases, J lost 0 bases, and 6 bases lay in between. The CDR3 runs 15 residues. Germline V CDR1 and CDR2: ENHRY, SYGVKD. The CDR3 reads CAISDGSSGANVLTF. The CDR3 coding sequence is TGTGCCATCAGTGACGGCAGCTCTGGGGCCAACGTCCTGACTTTC.

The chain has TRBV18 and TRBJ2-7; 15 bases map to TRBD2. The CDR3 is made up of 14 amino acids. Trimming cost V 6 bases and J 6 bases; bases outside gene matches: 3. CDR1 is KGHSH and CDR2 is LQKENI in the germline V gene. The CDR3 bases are TGTGCCAGCTCGCCGGGACTAGCGGGAGGCGAGCAGTACTTC. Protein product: CASSPGLAGGEQYF.

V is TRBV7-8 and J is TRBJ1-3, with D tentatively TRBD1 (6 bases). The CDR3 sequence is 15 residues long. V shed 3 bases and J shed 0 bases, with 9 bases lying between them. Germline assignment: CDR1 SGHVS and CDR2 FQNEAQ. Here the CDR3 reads CASSFQGFSGNTIYF. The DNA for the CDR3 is TGTGCCAGCAGCTTCCAGGGGTTCTCTGGAAACACCATATATTTT.

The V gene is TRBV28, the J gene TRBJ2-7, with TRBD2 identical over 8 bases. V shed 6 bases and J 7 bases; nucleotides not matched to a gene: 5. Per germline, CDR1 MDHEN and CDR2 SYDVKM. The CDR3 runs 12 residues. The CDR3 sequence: CASRSGSREQYV. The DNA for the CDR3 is TGTGCCAGCAGGAGCGGGAGCAGGGAGCAGTACGTC.

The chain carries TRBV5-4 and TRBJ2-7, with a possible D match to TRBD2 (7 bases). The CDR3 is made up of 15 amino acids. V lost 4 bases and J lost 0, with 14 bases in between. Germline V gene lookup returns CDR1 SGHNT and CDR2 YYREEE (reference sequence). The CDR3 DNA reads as TGTGCCAGCAGCCAAACGGCGGGGGCCTCCTACGAGCAGTACTTC. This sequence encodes CASSQTAGASYEQYF.

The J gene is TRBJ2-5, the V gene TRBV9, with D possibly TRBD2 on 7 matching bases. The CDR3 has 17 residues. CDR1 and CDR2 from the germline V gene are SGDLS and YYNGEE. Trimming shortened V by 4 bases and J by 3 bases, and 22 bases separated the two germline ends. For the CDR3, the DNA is TGTGCCAGCAGCTACGGGGTGGGCGGGGGCCAAAAAGAGACCCAGTACTTC. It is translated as CASSYGVGGGQKETQYF.

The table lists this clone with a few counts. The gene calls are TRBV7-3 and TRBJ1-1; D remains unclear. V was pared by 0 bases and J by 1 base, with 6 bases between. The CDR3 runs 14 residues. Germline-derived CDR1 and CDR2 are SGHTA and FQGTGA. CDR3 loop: CASSLTGSNTEAFF. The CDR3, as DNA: TGTGCCAGCAGCTTAACGGGATCGAACACTGAAGCTTTCTTT.

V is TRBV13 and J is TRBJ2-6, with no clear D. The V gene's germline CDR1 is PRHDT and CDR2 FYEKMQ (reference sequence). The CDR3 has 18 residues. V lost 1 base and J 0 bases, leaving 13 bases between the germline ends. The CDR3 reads CASSLVVQYISGANVLTF. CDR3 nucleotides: TGTGCCAGCAGCTTAGTAGTACAGTATATCTCTGGGGCCAACGTCCTGACTTTC.

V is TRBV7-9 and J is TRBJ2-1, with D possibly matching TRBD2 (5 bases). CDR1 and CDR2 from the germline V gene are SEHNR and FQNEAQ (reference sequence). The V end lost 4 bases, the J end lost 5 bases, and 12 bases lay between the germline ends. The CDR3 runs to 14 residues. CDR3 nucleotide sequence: TGTGCCAGCAGCTCCCCCCGGGAACACAATGAGCAGTTCTTC. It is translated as CASSSPREHNEQFF.

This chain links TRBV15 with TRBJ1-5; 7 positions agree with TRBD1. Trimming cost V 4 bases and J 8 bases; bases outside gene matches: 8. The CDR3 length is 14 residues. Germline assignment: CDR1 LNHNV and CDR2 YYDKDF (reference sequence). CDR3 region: CATSKGGGLKPQHF. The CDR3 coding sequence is TGTGCCACCAGCAAAGGAGGGGGCTTGAAGCCCCAGCATTTT.

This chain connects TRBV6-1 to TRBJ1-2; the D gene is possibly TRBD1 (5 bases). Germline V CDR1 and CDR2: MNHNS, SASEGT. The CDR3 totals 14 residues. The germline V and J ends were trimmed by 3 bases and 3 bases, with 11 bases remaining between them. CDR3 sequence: CASSDWGRYYGYTF. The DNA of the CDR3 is TGTGCCAGCAGTGACTGGGGACGGTACTATGGCTACACCTTC.

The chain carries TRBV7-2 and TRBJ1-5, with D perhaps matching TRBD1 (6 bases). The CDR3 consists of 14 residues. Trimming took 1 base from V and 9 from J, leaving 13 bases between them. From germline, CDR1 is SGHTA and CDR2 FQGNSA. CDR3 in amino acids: CASSLVWDNGPQHF. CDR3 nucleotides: TGTGCCAGCAGCTTAGTATGGGACAATGGGCCCCAGCATTTT. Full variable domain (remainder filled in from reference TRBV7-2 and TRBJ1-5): GAGVSQSPSNKVTEKGKDVELRCDPISGHTALYWYRQSLGQGLEFLIYFQGNSAPDKSGLPSDRFSAERTGGSVSTLTIQRTQQEDSAVYLCASSLVWDNGPQHFGDGTRLSIL.

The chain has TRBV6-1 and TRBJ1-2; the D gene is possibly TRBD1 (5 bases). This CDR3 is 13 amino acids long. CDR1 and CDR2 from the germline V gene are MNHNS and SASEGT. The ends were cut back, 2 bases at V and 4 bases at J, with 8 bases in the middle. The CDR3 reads CASSEHGAYGYTF. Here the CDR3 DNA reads TGTGCCAGCAGTGAACACGGGGCCTATGGCTACACCTTC.

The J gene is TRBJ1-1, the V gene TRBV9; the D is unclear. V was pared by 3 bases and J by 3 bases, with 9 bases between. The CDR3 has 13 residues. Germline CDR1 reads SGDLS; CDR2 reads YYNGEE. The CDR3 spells CASSENKDTEAFF. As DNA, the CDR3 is TGTGCCAGCAGCGAGAACAAAGACACTGAAGCTTTCTTT.

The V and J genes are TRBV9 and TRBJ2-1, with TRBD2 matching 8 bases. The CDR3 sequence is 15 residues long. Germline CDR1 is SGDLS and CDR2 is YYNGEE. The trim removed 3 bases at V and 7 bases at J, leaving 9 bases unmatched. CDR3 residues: CASSGVAGKENEQFF. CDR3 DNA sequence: TGTGCCAGCAGCGGAGTAGCGGGAAAGGAGAATGAGCAGTTCTTC.

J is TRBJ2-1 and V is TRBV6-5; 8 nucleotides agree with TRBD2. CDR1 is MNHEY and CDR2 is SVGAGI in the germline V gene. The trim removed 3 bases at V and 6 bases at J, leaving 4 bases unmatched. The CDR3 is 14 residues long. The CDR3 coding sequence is TGTGCCAGCAGTTATGGGCTAGCGGGCAATGAGCAGTTCTTC. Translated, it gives CASSYGLAGNEQFF.